These T cell receptor beta chains were read from a single sample in a study of blood T cell repertoires in COVID-19. TCRdb's table, derived via immunoSEQ multiplex PCR, lists solely in-frame clones and lacks some. This repertoire shows about 140,000 clones, roughly 85% found once; its top ten account for 2.5% to 3%. The sequencing sample was made of peripheral blood. All receptors derive from a man aged 50 to 59 with acute or convalescent COVID-19. Both conserved end residues are part of each CDR3. A D gene is named only where the DNA matches it firmly. Only some rows state a clone size, as once, few, many or a class for expanded clones.

cdr3_aa | cdr3_nt | clone_size | d_call | j_call | v_call
CASSSVYNEQFF | TGTGCCAGCAGCTCCGTCTACAATGAGCAGTTCTTC | - | - | TRBJ2-1 | TRBV7-6
CASSESRAGGKNIQYF | TGCGCCAGCAGTGAGTCCCGCGCGGGGGGGAAAAACATTCAGTACTTC | - | TRBD2 | TRBJ2-4 | TRBV10-2
CATSELTGELFF | TGTGCCACCAGTGAGCTCACAGGGGAACTGTTCTTC | - | TRBD1 | TRBJ1-2 | TRBV24-1
CASSRRASGTVETQYF | TGCGCCAGCAGCCGGCGGGCTAGCGGGACGGTGGAGACCCAGTACTTC | - | TRBD2 | TRBJ2-5 | TRBV5-1
CASRPTGGEKLFF | TGTGCCAGCAGACCTACAGGGGGCGAAAAACTGTTTTTT | - | TRBD1 | TRBJ1-4 | TRBV27
CASRYRGSTDTQYF | TGTGCCAGCAGGTACAGGGGGAGCACAGATACGCAGTATTTT | - | TRBD1 | TRBJ2-3 | TRBV3-1/TRBV3-2
CASSEPSNYGYTF | TGTGCCAGCAGTGAACCCTCTAACTATGGCTACACCTTC | - | - | TRBJ1-2 | TRBV2
CASGDRVGSNQPQHF | TGTGCCAGCGGAGACAGGGTTGGCAGCAATCAGCCCCAGCATTTT | - | TRBD1 | TRBJ1-5 | TRBV2
CASSVGTGPIEQYF | TGTGCCAGCAGCGTAGGAACAGGTCCCATCGAGCAGTACTTC | - | - | TRBJ2-7 | TRBV9
CASNRGDGANVLTF | TGTGCCAGCAACAGGGGCGACGGGGCCAACGTCCTGACTTTC | - | TRBD1 | TRBJ2-6 | TRBV19
CASSQDPSSGRMTDTQYF | TGCGCCAGCAGCCAAGATCCCTCTAGCGGGAGAATGACAGATACGCAGTATTTT | - | TRBD2 | TRBJ2-3 | TRBV4-1
CASGTGGTQTQYF | TGTGCCAGCGGGACAGGGGGTACCCAGACCCAGTACTTC | - | TRBD1 | TRBJ2-5 | TRBV7-3
CATAGFSGPNEQFF | TGTGCCACCGCTGGGTTCTCGGGTCCCAATGAGCAGTTCTTC | - | - | TRBJ2-1 | TRBV15
CASSGTGGLTYEQYF | TGTGCCAGCAGTGGGACAGGGGGTCTTACCTACGAGCAGTACTTC | - | TRBD1 | TRBJ2-7 | TRBV25-1
CASSVARREDGYTF | TGTGCCAGCAGCGTCGCACGGAGGGAAGATGGCTACACCTTC | - | - | TRBJ1-2 | TRBV9
CASSRGQENNSPLHF | TGTGCCAGCAGCCGTGGACAGGAGAATAATTCACCCCTCCACTTT | - | TRBD1 | TRBJ1-6 | TRBV28
CASSADRNTEAFF | TGTGCCAGCAGCGCGGACAGGAACACTGAAGCTTTCTTT | - | - | TRBJ1-1 | TRBV7-3
CASRPTGQRGYTF | TGTGCCAGTAGGCCGACTGGCCAGCGCGGCTACACCTTC | - | - | TRBJ1-2 | TRBV19
CASSQELAVYNEQFF | TGTGCCAGCAGCCAAGAGCTAGCGGTATACAATGAGCAGTTCTTC | once | TRBD2 | TRBJ2-1 | TRBV3-1/TRBV3-2
CASSQRGGYTF | TGTGCCAGCAGCCAACGGGGGGGCTACACCTTC | - | - | TRBJ1-2 | TRBV3-1/TRBV3-2
CASSPVGGSQETQYF | TGTGCCAGCAGCCCGGTGGGGGGAAGCCAAGAGACCCAGTACTTC | few | - | TRBJ2-5 | TRBV7-9
CASRSFTGSNQPQHF | TGTGCCAGCAGATCTTTTACAGGAAGCAATCAGCCCCAGCATTTT | - | - | TRBJ1-5 | TRBV27
CASSFPRDPLTGNGYTF | TGCGCCAGCAGCTTCCCCAGGGACCCACTTACAGGGAATGGCTACACCTTC | - | - | TRBJ1-2 | TRBV5-1
CASSPDRDRPLYTF | TGCGCCAGCAGCCCTGACCGGGACAGACCCCTCTACACCTTC | - | TRBD1 | TRBJ1-2 | TRBV5-1
CASSPQGQQGYTF | TGTGCCAGCAGTCCCCAGGGACAGCAAGGCTACACCTTC | - | TRBD1 | TRBJ1-2 | TRBV6-5
CASSPSGLSYEQYF | TGTGCCAGCAGTCCTAGCGGATTATCCTACGAGCAGTACTTC | - | TRBD2 | TRBJ2-7 | TRBV27
CASSRTSRGNTGELFF | TGTGCCAGTAGTAGAACTTCGCGGGGGAACACCGGGGAGCTGTTTTTT | - | - | TRBJ2-2 | TRBV19
CASSGQSGTDTQYF | TGCGCCAGCAGTGGACAGAGTGGTACAGATACGCAGTATTTT | - | - | TRBJ2-3 | TRBV5-1
CASSLGGRANEKLFF | TGCGCCAGCAGCCTAGGGGGCCGGGCTAATGAAAAACTGTTTTTT | - | TRBD1 | TRBJ1-4 | TRBV5-1
CAITGQGSGNTIYF | TGTGCCATCACGGGACAGGGGTCTGGAAACACCATATATTTT | - | TRBD1 | TRBJ1-3 | TRBV10-3
CASSQPSGEQYF | TGTGCCAGCAGCCAACCCTCCGGGGAGCAGTACTTC | - | - | TRBJ2-7 | TRBV4-2
CATTSTDTQYF | TGCGCCACCACTAGCACAGATACGCAGTATTTT | - | - | TRBJ2-3 | TRBV4-1
CASELSGTLVGYTF | TGTGCCAGTGAATTAAGTGGGACATTAGTCGGCTACACCTTC | - | - | TRBJ1-2 | TRBV28
CSVEVDYAYGYTF | TGCAGCGTTGAGGTGGACTACGCCTATGGCTACACCTTC | - | - | TRBJ1-2 | TRBV29-1
CASSTRGTSIDNEQFF | TGTGCCAGCTCGACTCGGGGTACTAGTATCGACAATGAGCAGTTCTTC | - | - | TRBJ2-1 | TRBV18
CASSYTGGRGYTF | TGTGCCAGCAGTTACACAGGGGGGCGAGGCTACACCTTC | - | TRBD1 | TRBJ1-2 | TRBV6-2/TRBV6-3
CASSPGQGLQYF | TGTGCCAGCAGCCCTGGACAGGGATTGCAGTACTTC | once | TRBD1 | TRBJ2-7 | TRBV7-9
CAIKPGQEKETQYF | TGTGCCATCAAGCCGGGACAGGAGAAAGAGACCCAGTACTTC | few | TRBD1 | TRBJ2-5 | TRBV10-3
CASSLPYQPQHF | TGTGCCAGCAGTTTACCCTATCAGCCCCAGCATTTT | once | - | TRBJ1-5 | TRBV12-3/TRBV12-4
CASNQGLAGAQGFF | TGTGCCAGCAACCAGGGACTAGCGGGGGCCCAGGGGTTCTTC | - | TRBD2 | TRBJ2-1 | TRBV7-2
CASSLGARENQPQHF | TGCGCCAGCAGCTTAGGGGCCCGGGAGAATCAGCCCCAGCATTTT | - | - | TRBJ1-5 | TRBV5-1
CASSLRSIGIAGDTDTQYF | TGTGCCAGCAGCTTAAGGAGTATCGGGATAGCGGGGGATACAGATACGCAGTATTTT | - | TRBD2 | TRBJ2-3 | TRBV7-2
CASTLLAGETQYF | TGTGCCAGCACCCTACTAGCAGGAGAGACCCAGTACTTC | - | - | TRBJ2-5 | TRBV2
CASGRQGTSIFYEQYF | TGTGCTAGTGGCCGACAGGGAACCTCTATATTTTACGAGCAGTACTTC | few | TRBD1 | TRBJ2-7 | TRBV12-5
CASSQDRNTGELFF | TGTGCCAGCAGTCAGGACAGGAACACCGGGGAGCTGTTTTTT | - | - | TRBJ2-2 | TRBV6-5
CASGSGFYGYTF | TGTGCCAGCGGTTCAGGGTTCTATGGCTACACCTTC | - | - | TRBJ1-2 | TRBV12-3/TRBV12-4
CASSPRGLAKLSSNEQFF | TGTGCCAGCAGCCCCCGCGGACTAGCGAAGTTGTCCAGCAATGAGCAGTTCTTC | - | TRBD2 | TRBJ2-1 | TRBV4-2
CASSHRLAGADTQYF | TGTGCCAGCAGTCACCGGCTAGCGGGAGCAGATACGCAGTATTTT | few | TRBD2 | TRBJ2-3 | TRBV27
CASSLGPTGDTQYF | TGTGCCAGCAGTTTAGGGCCCACAGGAGATACGCAGTATTTT | - | - | TRBJ2-3 | TRBV28
CASSEIYSSTDTQYF | TGTGCCAGCTCCGAGATCTATTCTAGCACAGATACGCAGTATTTT | - | - | TRBJ2-3 | TRBV18
CASSLGIGLAGVYEQYF | TGCGCCAGCAGCTTGGGAATCGGACTAGCGGGGGTTTACGAGCAGTACTTC | once | TRBD2 | TRBJ2-7 | TRBV5-1
CASSLVLAGAYNEQFF | TGCGCCAGCAGCTTGGTCCTAGCGGGGGCCTACAATGAGCAGTTCTTC | - | TRBD2 | TRBJ2-1 | TRBV5-1